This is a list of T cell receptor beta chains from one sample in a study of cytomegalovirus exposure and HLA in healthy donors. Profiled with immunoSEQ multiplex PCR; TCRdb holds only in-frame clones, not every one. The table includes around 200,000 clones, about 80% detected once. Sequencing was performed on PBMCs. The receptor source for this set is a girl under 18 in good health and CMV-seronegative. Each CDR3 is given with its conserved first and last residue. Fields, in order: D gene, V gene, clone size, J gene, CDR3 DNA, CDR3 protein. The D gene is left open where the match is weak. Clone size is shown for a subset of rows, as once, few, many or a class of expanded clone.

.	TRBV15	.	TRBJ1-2	TGTGCCACCAGCAGAGGGTCGGGGTCTAACTATGGCTACACCTTC	CATSRGSGSNYGYTF
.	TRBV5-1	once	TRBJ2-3	TGCGCCACCCGAACAGGGCTCACAGATACGCAGTATTTT	CATRTGLTDTQYF
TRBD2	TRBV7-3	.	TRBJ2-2	TGTGCCAGCAGCTTAGCGGGGGGGCGGATCACCGGGGAGCTGTTTTTT	CASSLAGGRITGELFF
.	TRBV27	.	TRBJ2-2	TGTGCCAGCAGTTTCCGGGGAGACACCGGGGAGCTGTTTTTT	CASSFRGDTGELFF
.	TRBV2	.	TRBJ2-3	TGTGCCAGCAGTGGCGTAGAGGGATTGGTAGATACGCAGTATTTT	CASSGVEGLVDTQYF
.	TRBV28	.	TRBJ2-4	TGTGCCAGCAGTCCCACCTTGATACTAGCCAAAAACATTCAGTACTTC	CASSPTLILAKNIQYF
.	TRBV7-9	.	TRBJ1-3	TGTGCCAGCAGCTCCCCCCTCGCAGCCCAATCGGGGGGAAACACCATATATTTT	CASSSPLAAQSGGNTIYF
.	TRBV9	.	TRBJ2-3	TGTGCCAGCAGCGTAAAAGTCGAGGCAGATACGCAGTATTTT	CASSVKVEADTQYF
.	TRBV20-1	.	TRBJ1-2	TGCAGTGCTTTAATTAACTATGGCTACACCTTC	CSALINYGYTF
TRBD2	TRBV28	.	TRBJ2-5	TGTGCCAGCAGATCTAGCGGGGGAGCCAATCGGGAGACCCAGTACTTC	CASRSSGGANRETQYF
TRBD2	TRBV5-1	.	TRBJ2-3	TGCGCCAGCAGCTGGGGCGGACTAGCGGTAGGCACAGATACGCAGTATTTT	CASSWGGLAVGTDTQYF
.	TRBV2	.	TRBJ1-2	TGTGCCAGCAGTGAAAACAACAGTGTTTACACCTTC	CASSENNSVYTF
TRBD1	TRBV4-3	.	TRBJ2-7	TGCGCCAGCAGCCAAGATTCCCAGGGGGCACTTTCCTACGAGCAGTACTTC	CASSQDSQGALSYEQYF
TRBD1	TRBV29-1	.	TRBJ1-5	TGCAGCGGAGGGACAGGGAGAGCCCATCAGCCCCAGCATTTT	CSGGTGRAHQPQHF
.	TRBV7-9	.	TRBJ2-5	TGTGCCAGCAGCTTAATCCCTAGCCGGGGAGAGACCCAATACTTC	CASSLIPSRGETQYF
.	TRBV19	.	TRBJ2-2	TGTGCCAGTAGGAGAAGCGGTAGGAACACCGGGGAGCTGTTTTTT	CASRRSGRNTGELFF
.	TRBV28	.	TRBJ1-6	TGTGCCAGCAGTGCGAAGGGGGACCTAAGACCCCTCCACTTT	CASSAKGDLRPLHF
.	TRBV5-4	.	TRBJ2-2	TGTGCCAGCAGCTTTGGAGGGGCCTTAACCGGGGAGCTGTTTTTT	CASSFGGALTGELFF
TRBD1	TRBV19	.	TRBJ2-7	TGTGCCAGTAGTACGAGGACAGGGGTGTACGAGCAGTACTTC	CASSTRTGVYEQYF
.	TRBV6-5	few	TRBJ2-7	TGTGCCAGCAACGAGGGCCCCAAGGACGAGCAGTACTTC	CASNEGPKDEQYF
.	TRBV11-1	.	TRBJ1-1	TGTGCCAGCAGCTATACAACAGGGATCAGAAACACTGAAGCTTTCTTT	CASSYTTGIRNTEAFF
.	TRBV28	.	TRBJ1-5	TGTGCCACCGACCGGGAAAGCAATCAGCCCCAGCATTTT	CATDRESNQPQHF
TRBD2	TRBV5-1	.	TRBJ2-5	TGCGCCAGCAGCTTGTGGGGTAGCGGGGGCCAAGAGACCCAGTACTTC	CASSLWGSGGQETQYF
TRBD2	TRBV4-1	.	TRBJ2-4	TGCGCCAGCAGCCACGTACACCGGACTAGCGGGAGCCCTTGGAACATTCAGTACTTC	CASSHVHRTSGSPWNIQYF
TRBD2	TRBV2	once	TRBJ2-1	TGTGCCAGCAGTGGACTAGCGGGATACAATGAGCAGTTCTTC	CASSGLAGYNEQFF
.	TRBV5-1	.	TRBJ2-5	TGCGCCAGCAGCTTGGCCGCGCCCGGAGAGACCCAGTACTTC	CASSLAAPGETQYF
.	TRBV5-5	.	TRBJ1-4	TGTGCCAGCAGCCCGACAGATATACAGGGCGGCCAAGAAAAACTGTTTTTT	CASSPTDIQGGQEKLFF
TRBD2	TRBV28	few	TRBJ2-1	TGTGCCAGCATGAAGGCGGGAGAGTCCTACAATGAGCAGTTCTTC	CASMKAGESYNEQFF
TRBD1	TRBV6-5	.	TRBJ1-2	TGTGCCAGCAGCTCAACAGGGGGCGAAGTTGGCTACACCTTC	CASSSTGGEVGYTF
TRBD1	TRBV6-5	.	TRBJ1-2	TGTGCCAGCAGTTACAGGGGACAGGGCTATGGCTACACCTTC	CASSYRGQGYGYTF
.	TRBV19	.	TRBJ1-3	TGTGCCACCGCACGCACTCACACAGGCAACTCTGGAAACACCATATATTTT	CATARTHTGNSGNTIYF
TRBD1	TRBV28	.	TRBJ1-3	TGTGCCAGCAGTCAAGGGACAGAAGGAAACACCATATATTTT	CASSQGTEGNTIYF
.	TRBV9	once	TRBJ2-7	TGTGCCAGCAGCGGGGGGAGAGGGACGGGAGCAAATTACGAGCAGTACTTC	CASSGGRGTGANYEQYF
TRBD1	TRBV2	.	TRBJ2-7	TGTGCCAGCCATGCGACAGGGGGTTCCTACGAGCAGTACTTC	CASHATGGSYEQYF
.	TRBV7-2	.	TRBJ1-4	TGTGCCAGCAGCTTTCGGGGGGGCCATGAAAAACTGTTTTTT	CASSFRGGHEKLFF
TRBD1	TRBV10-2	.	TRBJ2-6	TGCGCCACCTACTCACCATTACCGGGACAGGGGAACTCTGGGGCCAACGTCCTGACTTTC	CATYSPLPGQGNSGANVLTF
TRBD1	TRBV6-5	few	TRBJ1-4	TGTGCCAGCAGGGGACAGGGGTCCGGAAAACTGTTTTTT	CASRGQGSGKLFF
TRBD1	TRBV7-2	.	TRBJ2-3	TGTGCCAGCAGCCCCCGGGACAGGACCCCCACAGATACGCAGTATTTT	CASSPRDRTPTDTQYF
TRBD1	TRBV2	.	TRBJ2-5	TGTGCCAGCAGTTACGAAAACAGGGGTTACCGCCAAGAGACCCAGTACTTC	CASSYENRGYRQETQYF
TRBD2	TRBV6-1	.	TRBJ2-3	TGTGCCAGCAGTGTGGCGGGGACTAGCGGGGGGGTTACGCAGTATTTT	CASSVAGTSGGVTQYF
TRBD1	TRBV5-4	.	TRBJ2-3	TGTGCCAGCAGCCGGGGACAGGGCACAGATACGCAGTATTTT	CASSRGQGTDTQYF